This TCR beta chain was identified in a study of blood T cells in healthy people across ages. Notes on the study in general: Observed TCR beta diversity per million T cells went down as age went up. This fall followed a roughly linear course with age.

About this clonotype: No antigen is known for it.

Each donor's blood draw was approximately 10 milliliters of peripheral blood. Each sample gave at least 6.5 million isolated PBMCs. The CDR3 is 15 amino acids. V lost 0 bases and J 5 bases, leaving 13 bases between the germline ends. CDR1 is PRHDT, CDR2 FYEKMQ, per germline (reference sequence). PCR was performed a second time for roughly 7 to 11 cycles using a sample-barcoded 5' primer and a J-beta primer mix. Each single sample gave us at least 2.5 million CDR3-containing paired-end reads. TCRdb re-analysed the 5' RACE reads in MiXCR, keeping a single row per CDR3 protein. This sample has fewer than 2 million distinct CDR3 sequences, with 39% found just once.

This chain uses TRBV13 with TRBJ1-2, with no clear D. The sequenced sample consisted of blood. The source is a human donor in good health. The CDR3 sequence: CASSLGRGGRYGYTF. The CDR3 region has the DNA TGTGCCAGCAGCTTAGGACGTGGCGGCAGATATGGCTACACCTTC. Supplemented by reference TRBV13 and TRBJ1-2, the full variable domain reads AAGVIQSPRHLIKEKRETATLKCYPIPRHDTVYWYQQGPGQDPQFLISFYEKMQSDKGSIPDRFSAQQFSDYHSELNMSSLELGDSALYFCASSLGRGGRYGYTFGSGTRLTVV.